This T cell receptor (beta chain) was captured by sequencing in a study of T-cell reconstitution after alpha-beta-depleted transplantation in children. The study's findings and limits: T-cell counts and diversity at one year following transplant were attributed mainly to newly produced T cells. Some patients showed high day-60 TCRbeta diversity, which derived from surviving recipient T cells and thymic progenitors.

Preparation of the TCRbeta library was carried out with unique molecular identifiers. Via MiXCR, TCRdb re-called the PCR reads, giving one row per CDR3 protein. The sample yields 250,000 to 300,000 distinct CDR3 sequences, nearly 8% seen once. The CDR3 totals 14 residues. Germline CDR1 reads MDHEN; CDR2 reads SYDVKM. V lost 2 bases, J lost 7 bases, and 14 bases lay in between. As to this clonotype: Its matching antigen is unknown.

This TCR was recovered from a female patient under 10 years old who had a stem cell transplant for Fanconi anemia, so the T cells may come from the graft donor. V gene TRBV28 combines with J gene TRBJ1-1, with a weak D call TRBD1 (5 bases). Sample: peripheral blood, taken 360 days after TCRalphabeta/CD19-depleted stem cell transplant. The CDR3 loop reads CASSLMRGGFEAFF. Written as DNA, the CDR3 is TGTGCCAGCAGTTTAATGAGGGGCGGGTTTGAAGCTTTCTTT.